What follows describes a single T cell receptor (beta chain). Authors' data handling: From reference gene primer amplification, estimates of nucleated cell counts were derived. The data were produced by immunoSEQ multiplex PCR, yet TCRdb's version contains in-frame clones alone and is incomplete. That table gives V, J and clone size, and the DNA gave D and trimming. The sample has approximately 400,000 clones, about four fifths seen once. The V end was cut by 3 bases, the J end by 6 bases, with 12 bases between. There are 15 residues in the CDR3. Germline CDR1 ENHRY, CDR2 SYGVKD. This sample was taken from a study of blood T cell repertoires in COVID-19. For the study at large: Acute and convalescent COVID-19 specimens originated in the United States, Italy and Spain. T cells, B-cell-depleted T cells, or PBMCs provided the cDNA or gDNA that served as material.

The source material was peripheral blood. This TCR was recovered from a human donor with acute or convalescent COVID-19. The donor label of this sample is uncertain. This chain uses TRBV10-3 with TRBJ1-6; possible D gene TRBD1, 6 bases. The CDR3 spells CAISDGGQPNSPLHF. DNA for the CDR3: TGTGCCATCAGTGATGGTGGACAGCCTAATTCACCCCTCCACTTT.